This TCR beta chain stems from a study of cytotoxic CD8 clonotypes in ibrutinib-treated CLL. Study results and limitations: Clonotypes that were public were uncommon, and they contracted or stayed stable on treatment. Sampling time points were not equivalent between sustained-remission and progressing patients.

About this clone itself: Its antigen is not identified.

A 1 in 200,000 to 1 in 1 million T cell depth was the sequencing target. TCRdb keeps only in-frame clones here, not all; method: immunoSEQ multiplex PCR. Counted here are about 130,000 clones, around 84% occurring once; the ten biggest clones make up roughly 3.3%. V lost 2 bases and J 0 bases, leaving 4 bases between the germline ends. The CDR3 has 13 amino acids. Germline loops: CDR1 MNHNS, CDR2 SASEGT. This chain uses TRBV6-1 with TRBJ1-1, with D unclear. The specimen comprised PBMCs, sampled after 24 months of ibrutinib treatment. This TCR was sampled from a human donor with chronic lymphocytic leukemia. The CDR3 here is CASSELLNTEAFF. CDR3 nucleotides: TGTGCCAGCAGTGAATTGTTGAACACTGAAGCTTTCTTT.